This TCR beta chain was sequenced during a study of post-analysis software for immune sequencing data. Study at large: The courses of disease that were included comprised relapsing-remitting, secondary progressive and progressive-relapsing multiple sclerosis.

There are 17 residues in the CDR3. CDR1 is SGHRS and CDR2 is YFSETQ in the germline V gene. The J segment lost 6 bases and the V segment lost 2 bases, leaving 11 bases of the junction unmatched. Unique molecular identifiers were built into the TCR beta cDNA libraries. It was from roughly 1 to 10 million T cells that some 500,000 cDNA molecules came. TCRdb used MiXCR to reprocess the PCR reads, holding one entry per CDR3 protein. The sample has 700,000 to 900,000 distinct CDR3 sequences; about half are singletons. Concerning this clonotype: No antigen is known for it.

Study-level points and caveats: Significantly lower normalized Chao1 diversity was found in patients with multiple sclerosis relative to controls. Included in a set of several TRBV segments more frequent in patients than controls were TRBV5-6, TRBV5-1 and TRBV20-1. Clustering by F measure revealed strong co-clustering among samples prepared together in one batch.

What was sequenced was blood. This TCR derives from a girl aged 5 to 17 with multiple sclerosis. The gene calls are TRBV5-1 and TRBJ2-1; 10 nucleotides match TRBD2. As DNA, the CDR3 is TGCGCCAGCAGCTTACGCAGCGGGAGGGCCGTATTCAATGAGCAGTTCTTC. Its protein is CASSLRSGRAVFNEQFF.